This T cell receptor beta chain was profiled in a study of radiotherapy plus CTLA-4 blockade in lung cancer. Produced via immunoSEQ multiplex PCR; TCRdb's table is partial and in-frame only. The sample contains tens of thousands of clones, 83% of which appear only once. The V end lost 4 bases, the J end lost 0 bases, and 8 bases lay between the germline ends. CDR1 and CDR2 (germline): WSHSY, SAAADI. The CDR3 is made up of 14 amino acids. This receptor was obtained from a human donor with non-small cell lung cancer who had stable disease on radiotherapy plus ipilimumab. The sequencing used peripheral blood, collected from a patient treated with radiotherapy plus ipilimumab. V gene TRBV10-2 combines with J gene TRBJ2-3; perhaps TRBD1 as D (5 bases). The CDR3 DNA reads as TGCGCCAGCAGTGGACAGCAGAGCACAGATACGCAGTATTTT. Translated: CASSGQQSTDTQYF.